Each of the 5 T cell receptor beta chains below was sequenced from the same sample in a study of tumor-infiltrating lymphocytes in oesophageal squamous cell carcinoma (dated by TCRdb to about 2016). Libraries were constructed by PCR. TCRdb shows the sequencer as Illumina HiSeq 2000. The public reads were quality trimmed at Q25 with fastp and then assembled into clones with MiXCR by TCRdb, keeping productive beta chains. Entries are consolidated by CDR3 protein sequence, retaining the most common genes and DNA. Across this sample there are 3,500 or so distinct CDR3 sequences, with around 15% seen only once. About 25% of the sample rests with the top ten. Sequenced sample: esophageal tumor tissue. All receptors come from a male donor with esophageal squamous cell carcinoma.

This clonotype occurred a few times. The genes are TRBV5-1 and TRBJ2-2; possible D gene TRBD2, 5 bases. Germline values: CDR1 SGHRS, CDR2 YFSETQ. Trimming removed 3 bases from V and 4 bases from J, with 7 bases in between. This CDR3 contains 13 residues. CDR3 loop: CASSSGGTGELFF. The CDR3 DNA sequence: TGCGCCAGCAGCTCCGGAGGCACCGGGGAGCTGTTTTTT.

This chain links TRBV29-1 with TRBJ2-5, with 7 bases matching TRBD1. V was clipped by 2 bases and J by 3 bases; unmatched bases: 6. The CDR3 length is 14 residues. CDR1 SQVTM and CDR2 ANQGSEA come from the germline V gene. DNA for the CDR3: TGCAGCGTTGAAATAGGACAGGTAGAAGAGACCCAGTACTTC. Protein sequence: CSVEIGQVEETQYF.

This clonotype was counted at least ten times. This may arise from a read error, as a much more abundant clone is one base away. The genes are TRBV10-2 and TRBJ2-1; a weak D match, TRBD2 (5 bases). Gene TRBJ2-7 matches the end of the DNA better, so the J call may be wrong. Germline V gene lookup returns CDR1 WSHSY and CDR2 SAAADI. CDR3 length: 15 amino acids. CDR3 bases: TGCGCCAGCAGTGAGTTTGGGAGCTCCTACAATGAGCAGTACTTC. Translated, it gives CASSEFGSSYNEQYF.

In its sample, this clonotype was seen many times. The chain uses TRBV6-1 and TRBJ1-6; 9 positions match TRBD1. This CDR3 comprises 15 residues. Germline lookup yields CDR1 MNHNS and CDR2 SASEGT. Trimming cost V 4 bases and J 10 bases; bases outside gene matches: 8. The CDR3 DNA reads as TGTGCCAGCAGTGTCACACAGGGGGCAGAGTCACCCCTCCACTTT. Amino acid sequence: CASSVTQGAESPLHF.

There are many counts of this clonotype. V and J are TRBV6-6 and TRBJ1-2; D gene unclear. This CDR3 has 14 amino acids. The V end was cut by 1 base, the J end by 4 bases, with 10 bases between. Germline V gives CDR1 MNHNY, CDR2 SVGAGI (reference sequence). The CDR3 sequence is CASSYFRGGYGYTF. The DNA for the CDR3 is TGTGCCAGCAGTTACTTCCGAGGAGGCTATGGCTACACCTTC.